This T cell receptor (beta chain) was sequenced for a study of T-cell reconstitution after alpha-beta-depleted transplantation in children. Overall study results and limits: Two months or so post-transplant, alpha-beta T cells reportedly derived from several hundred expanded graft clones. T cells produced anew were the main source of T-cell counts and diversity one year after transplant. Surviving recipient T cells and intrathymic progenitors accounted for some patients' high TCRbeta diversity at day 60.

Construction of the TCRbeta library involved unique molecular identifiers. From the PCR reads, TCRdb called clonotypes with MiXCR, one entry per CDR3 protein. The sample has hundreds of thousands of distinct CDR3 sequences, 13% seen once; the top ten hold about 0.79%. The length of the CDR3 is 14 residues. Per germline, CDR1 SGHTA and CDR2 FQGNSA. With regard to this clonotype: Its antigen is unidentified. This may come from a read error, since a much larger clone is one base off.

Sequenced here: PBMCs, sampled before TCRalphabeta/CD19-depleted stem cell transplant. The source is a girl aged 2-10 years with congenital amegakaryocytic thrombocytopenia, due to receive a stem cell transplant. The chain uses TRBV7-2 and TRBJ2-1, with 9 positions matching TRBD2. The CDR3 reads CASHPGLAYNEQSF. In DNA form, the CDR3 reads TGTGCCAGCCACCCGGGACTAGCTTACAATGAGCAGTCCTTC.